These 11 T cell receptor beta chains came from one sample sequenced in a study of T-cell reconstitution after alpha-beta-depleted transplantation in children. A TCRbeta library incorporating unique molecular identifiers was prepared. TCRdb reprocessed the PCR reads with MiXCR, giving one entry per CDR3 protein. Of about 170,000 distinct CDR3 sequences detected, 8.5% to 14% appear once; the ten largest clones hold approximately 13%. The specimen comprised PBMCs, sampled before TCRalphabeta/CD19-depleted stem cell transplant. These TCRs come from a boy aged 2 to 10 with acute myeloid leukemia, due to receive a stem cell transplant.

This clonotype occurred many times. The chain uses TRBV25-1 and TRBJ1-1; the D is unclear. V lost 5 bases, J lost 8 bases, and 15 bases lay in between. This CDR3 has 13 amino acids. CDR1 and CDR2 (germline): MGHDK, SYGVNS. The CDR3 protein is CASSWDTRYEAFF. Written as DNA, the CDR3 is TGTGCCAGCAGTTGGGATACACGGTACGAAGCTTTCTTT.

This clonotype was seen at least ten times. This rearrangement joins TRBV5-1 to TRBJ2-5; no clear D gene. Trimming left V 0 bases short and J 1 base short, with 13 bases between. Germline V gives CDR1 SGHRS, CDR2 YFSETQ. CDR3 size: 16 residues. For the CDR3, the DNA is TGCGCCAGCAGCTTGGGTCACGGAGATATCCAAGAGACCCAGTACTTC. It is translated as CASSLGHGDIQETQYF.

This clonotype was counted ten times or more. V and J are TRBV4-1 and TRBJ2-1, with D perhaps matching TRBD1 or TRBD2 (7 bases each). The CDR3 consists of 16 residues. V lost 6 bases, J lost 1 base, and 16 bases lay in between. Germline V CDR1 and CDR2: MGHRA, YSYEKL. The CDR3 region is CASRPIRGGSYNEQFF. CDR3 in DNA: TGCGCCAGCAGGCCTATCAGGGGGGGGTCCTACAATGAGCAGTTCTTC.

The chain joins TRBV28 to TRBJ1-1; D is unclear. V was shortened by 4 bases and J by 4 bases, with 13 bases between the two germline ends. The CDR3 length is 14 residues. CDR1 MDHEN and CDR2 SYDVKM come from the germline V gene. The CDR3 is CASSSAGGFTEAFF. CDR3 sequence (DNA): TGTGCCAGCAGTTCGGCCGGCGGATTCACTGAAGCTTTCTTT.

In its sample, this clonotype was seen many times. The chain is built from TRBV7-9 and TRBJ2-6, with TRBD1 as a possible D gene (6 bases). Germline V gives CDR1 SEHNR, CDR2 FQNEAQ (reference sequence). This CDR3 is built from 17 residues. V was clipped by 5 bases and J by 0 bases, with 14 bases between them. CDR3 sequence: CASSLGDNYSGANVLTF. The CDR3 DNA sequence: TGTGCCAGCAGCCTAGGGGACAATTACTCTGGGGCCAACGTCCTGACTTTC. Looking up the rest from reference TRBV7-9 and TRBJ2-6 gives the full variable domain: DTGVSQNPRHKITKRGQNVTFRCDPISEHNRLYWYRQTLGQGPEFLTYFQNEAQLEKSRLLSDRFSAERPKGSFSTLEIQRTEQGDSAMYLCASSLGDNYSGANVLTFGAGSRLTVL.

This clonotype was detected many times. The chain carries TRBV28 and TRBJ2-3; 7 bases agree with TRBD2. The CDR3 extends over 16 amino acids. Trimming at V came to 3 bases and at J to 2 bases, leaving 8 bases not matched to a gene. Germline V CDR1 and CDR2: MDHEN, SYDVKM. CDR3 sequence (DNA): TGTGCCAGCAGTTTGGGGCGGGAGTCTTTCACAGATACGCAGTATTTT. Encoded protein: CASSLGRESFTDTQYF.

This clonotype was picked up many times. In nucleotides, the CDR3 is TGTGCCAGCGCAAAGCGGAGAGGGAGCACAGATACGCAGTATTTT. This translates into CASAKRRGSTDTQYF. The chain employs TRBV28 and TRBJ2-3, with D possibly matching TRBD2 (5 bases). Germline CDR1 is MDHEN and CDR2 is SYDVKM. CDR3 size: 15 residues. The ends were cut back, 8 bases at V and 0 bases at J, with 15 bases in the middle.

This clonotype was seen repeatedly, ten times or more. The chain uses TRBV9 and TRBJ2-6; D not certain. V lost 4 bases, J lost 0 bases, and 8 bases lay in between. Germline CDR1 SGDLS, CDR2 YYNGEE. The CDR3 is 15 residues long. The CDR3 coding sequence is TGTGCCAGCAGCCCAGGCGACTCTGGGGCCAACGTCCTGACTTTC. It specifies CASSPGDSGANVLTF.

The J gene is TRBJ2-1, the V gene TRBV29-1; D unclear. The V end lost 7 bases, the J end lost 8 bases, and 9 bases lay between the germline ends. Germline loops: CDR1 SQVTM, CDR2 ANQGSEA. There are 10 residues in the CDR3. The CDR3 loop is CSGRVDEQFF. The CDR3, as DNA: TGCAGCGGAAGGGTGGATGAGCAGTTCTTC.

This clonotype was picked up many times. The gene calls are TRBV12-3 or TRBV12-4 and TRBJ1-2; D gene uncertain. The CDR3 is 12 residues long. V lost 2 bases and J 7 bases, leaving 8 bases between the germline ends. The CDR3 spells CASSLIEGGYTF. As DNA, the CDR3 is TGTGCCAGCAGTTTAATTGAGGGTGGCTACACCTTC.

This clonotype was picked up many times. The chain links TRBV20-1 to TRBJ1-5, with D hard to call. Germline-derived CDR1 and CDR2 are DFQATT and SNEGSKA (reference sequence). This CDR3 is 12 amino acids long. V was clipped by 4 bases and J by 4 bases, with 8 bases between them. The CDR3 DNA follows: TGCAGTGCTACGTGGGGAAATCAGCCCCAGCATTTT. It is translated as CSATWGNQPQHF.